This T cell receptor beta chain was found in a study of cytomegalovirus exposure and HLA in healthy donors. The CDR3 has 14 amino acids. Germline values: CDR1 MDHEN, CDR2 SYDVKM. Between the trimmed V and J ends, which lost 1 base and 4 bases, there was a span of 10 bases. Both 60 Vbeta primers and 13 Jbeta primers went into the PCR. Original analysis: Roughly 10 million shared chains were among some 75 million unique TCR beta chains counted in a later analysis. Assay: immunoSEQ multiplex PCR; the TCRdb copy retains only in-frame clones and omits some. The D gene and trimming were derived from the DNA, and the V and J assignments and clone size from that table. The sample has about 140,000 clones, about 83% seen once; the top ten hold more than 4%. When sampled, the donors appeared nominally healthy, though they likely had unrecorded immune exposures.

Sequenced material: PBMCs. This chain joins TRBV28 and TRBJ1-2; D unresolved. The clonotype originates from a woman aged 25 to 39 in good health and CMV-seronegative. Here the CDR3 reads CASSLFSGFYGYTF. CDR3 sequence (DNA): TGTGCCAGCAGTTTATTCTCAGGTTTCTATGGCTACACCTTC.